These 22 T cell receptor beta chains were sequenced from one sample in a study of cytomegalovirus exposure and HLA in healthy donors. Primers: 60 Vbeta forward and 13 Jbeta reverse. Here immunoSEQ multiplex PCR was the method, and the copy in TCRdb shows in-frame clones only, minus some. The sample lists 100,000 or so clones, around 80% seen once, with more than 1% in the top ten. Sequencing was performed on PBMCs. The receptors originated from a young woman in good health and CMV-seronegative.

The chain employs TRBV11-2 and TRBJ2-3, with 9 bases matching TRBD1. Losses at the gene ends were 4 bases for V and 1 base for J; bases not matched to a gene: 0. This CDR3 comprises 14 residues. Per the germline V gene, CDR1 is SGHAT and CDR2 is FQNNGV. CDR3: CASSWDRGTDTQYF. CDR3 nucleotides: TGTGCCAGCAGCTGGGACAGGGGCACAGATACGCAGTATTTT.

The chain couples TRBV5-4 to TRBJ2-2; D might be TRBD2 (6 bases). V was cut by 4 bases and J by 7 bases, with 17 bases left in between. The CDR3 contains 15 residues. CDR1 SGHNT and CDR2 YYREEE come from the germline V gene (reference sequence). The CDR3 DNA reads as TGTGCCAGCAGCCTGAGGGGCGGGGAGAGCGGGGAGCTGTTTTTT. Translating it yields CASSLRGGESGELFF.

The chain employs TRBV15 and TRBJ2-1; TRBD1 agrees at 7 bases. CDR3 length equals 15 residues. The germline V gene has CDR1 LNHNV and CDR2 YYDKDF (reference sequence). Trimming at V came to 1 base and at J to 6 bases, leaving 6 bases not matched to a gene. The CDR3 nucleotides read TGTGCCACCAGCAGAGCCCTACGGACAGGCAATGAGCAGTTCTTC. This codes for CATSRALRTGNEQFF.

The CDR3, as DNA: TGTGCCAGCAGGAAGGGAGGCTCCACTGAAGCTTTCTTT. It codes for CASRKGGSTEAFF. V gene TRBV5-6 combines with J gene TRBJ1-1; unclear D gene. Germline lookup yields CDR1 SGHDT and CDR2 YYEEEE. CDR3 size: 13 residues. V lost 5 bases and J lost 4, with 12 bases in between.

This clone was seen only a few times. The chain joins TRBV4-1 to TRBJ2-1; 10 bases fit TRBD2. CDR1 is MGHRA and CDR2 is YSYEKL in the germline V gene. J gave up 2 bases and V 4 bases, and 5 bases lay outside the gene matches. This CDR3 comprises 16 residues. Here the CDR3 reads CASSLRLAGTYNEQFF. CDR3 sequence (DNA): TGCGCCAGCAGCCTGCGACTAGCGGGCACCTACAATGAGCAGTTCTTC.

This clone was observed a handful of times. The chain carries TRBV7-9 and TRBJ1-3; 7 bases map to TRBD1. CDR1 is SEHNR and CDR2 is FQNEAQ in the germline V gene (reference sequence). V shed 5 bases and J 6 bases; nucleotides not matched to a gene: 7. The CDR3 extends over 14 amino acids. The CDR3 DNA follows: TGTGCCAGCAGCCGACAGGGCGCGATAAACACCATATATTTT. It yields the protein CASSRQGAINTIYF.

This chain joins TRBV6-1 and TRBJ2-5; 8 nucleotides match TRBD2. The CDR3 runs to 13 residues. Germline CDR1 is MNHNS and CDR2 is SASEGT. With 8 bases clipped from V and 4 bases from J, the junction kept 6 bases outside the gene matches. The CDR3 bases are TGTGCCAGCTCACCGGCGGGAGGAGAGACCCAGTACTTC. This sequence encodes CASSPAGGETQYF.

The V gene is TRBV15, the J gene TRBJ2-1; D is possibly TRBD2 (6 bases). The CDR3 length is 15 residues. Trimming took off 5 bases at V and 5 bases at J, with 16 bases between the two ends. From germline, CDR1 is LNHNV and CDR2 YYDKDF (reference sequence). The CDR3 here is CATSRSSGEHNEQFF. DNA of the CDR3: TGTGCCACCAGCCGAAGTTCGGGGGAACACAATGAGCAGTTCTTC.

The chain joins TRBV19 to TRBJ1-5, with D uncertain. The CDR3 is 14 residues long. The V end lost 3 bases, the J end lost 6 bases, and 12 bases lay between the germline ends. Germline V gives CDR1 LNHDA, CDR2 SQIVND (reference sequence). The CDR3 bases are TGTGCCAGTAGTATGTATCGCGATGGTCAGCCCCAGCATTTT. It translates to CASSMYRDGQPQHF.

J is TRBJ1-3 and V is TRBV4-1; 10 bases agree with TRBD1. The germline V gene encodes CDR1 MGHRA and CDR2 YSYEKL. The V gene end was trimmed by 4 bases and the J gene end by 2 bases; junction bases not matched to a gene: 14. There are 19 residues in the CDR3. The CDR3 loop is CASSPLGTGAYPPGNTIYF. The CDR3 DNA reads TGCGCCAGCAGCCCCCTAGGGACAGGGGCCTACCCTCCTGGAAACACCATATATTTT.

The J gene is TRBJ2-3, the V gene TRBV19, with D possibly being TRBD2 (6 bases). Germline lookup yields CDR1 LNHDA and CDR2 SQIVND (reference sequence). Trimming took off 3 bases at V and 5 bases at J, with 15 bases between the two ends. The CDR3 spans 15 residues. In DNA form, the CDR3 reads TGTGCCAGTAGTATCTGGTCGGGAGTGGGAGATACGCAGTATTTT. Encoded protein: CASSIWSGVGDTQYF.

CDR3 sequence: CASSYSGGQHTGELFF. The CDR3 DNA follows: TGTGCCAGCAGTTACTCCGGGGGGCAGCACACCGGGGAGCTGTTTTTT. This rearrangement joins TRBV6-5 to TRBJ2-2; D possibly corresponds to TRBD2 (7 bases). The V gene's germline CDR1 is MNHEY and CDR2 SVGAGI. Trimming removed 0 bases from V and 3 bases from J, with 11 bases in between. This CDR3 has 16 amino acids.

This clone appeared once. The chain employs TRBV28 and TRBJ2-3; 10 bases match TRBD2. The CDR3 is 14 residues long. The ends lost 5 bases at V and 9 bases at J; junction bases unmatched: 8. Germline V gene lookup returns CDR1 MDHEN and CDR2 SYDVKM. CDR3: CASSERGGSGTQYF. In DNA form, the CDR3 reads TGTGCCAGCAGTGAGCGGGGGGGCTCAGGAACGCAGTATTTT. The full variable domain, its missing parts supplied by reference TRBV28 and TRBJ2-3, is DVKVTQSSRYLVKRTGEKVFLECVQDMDHENMFWYRQDPGLGLRLIYFSYDVKMKEKGDIPEGYSVSREKKERFSLILESASTNQTSMYLCASSERGGSGTQYFGPGTRLTVL.

This CDR3 reads CASSIWGRVGNQPQHF. In DNA, the CDR3 is TGTGCCAGTAGTATATGGGGCAGGGTAGGGAATCAGCCCCAGCATTTT. This rearrangement joins TRBV19 to TRBJ1-5; a possible D gene is TRBD1 (5 bases). The CDR3 totals 16 residues. V lost 2 bases and J lost 4, with 15 bases in between. The V gene's germline CDR1 is LNHDA and CDR2 SQIVND (reference sequence).

The V call is TRBV2, the J call TRBJ2-1; 7 bases are a match to TRBD2. The junction had 6 bases not matched to a gene; V was cut back by 4 bases and J by 3 bases. The CDR3 totals 15 residues. Germline-derived CDR1 and CDR2 are SNHLY and FYNNEI. Written as DNA, the CDR3 is TGTGCCAGCAGTGCTCGTCGGGGGGACTACAATGAGCAGTTCTTC. Translation: CASSARRGDYNEQFF. Full variable domain (outside the CDR3, taken from reference TRBV2 and TRBJ2-1): EPEVTQTPSHQVTQMGQEVILRCVPISNHLYFYWYRQILGQKVEFLVSFYNNEISEKSEIFDDQFSVERPDGSNFTLKIRSTKLEDSAMYFCASSARRGDYNEQFFGPGTRLTVL.

The chain couples TRBV7-9 to TRBJ1-2; D remains ambiguous. The CDR3 totals 13 residues. Germline V CDR1 and CDR2: SEHNR, FQNEAQ (reference sequence). The germline V and J ends were trimmed by 3 bases and 3 bases, with 8 bases remaining between them. In nucleotides, the CDR3 is TGTGCCAGCAGCTTCCGATTAGACTATGGCTACACCTTC. Translating it yields CASSFRLDYGYTF.

The V call is TRBV9, the J call TRBJ2-1, with TRBD1 matching 7 bases. CDR3 length: 18 residues. The trim removed 4 bases at V and 5 bases at J, leaving 18 bases unmatched. Germline V gene data show CDR1 as SGDLS and CDR2 as YYNGEE. The CDR3 DNA reads as TGTGCCAGCAGCCCAAGGACAGGACGGGTCCCTCGAGACAATGAGCAGTTCTTC. Protein: CASSPRTGRVPRDNEQFF.

This chain joins TRBV28 and TRBJ1-2, with a weak D call TRBD1 (5 bases). The CDR3 totals 16 residues. In germline, CDR1 is MDHEN, CDR2 SYDVKM. The V end lost 3 bases, the J end lost 1 base, and 15 bases lay between the germline ends. The CDR3 DNA is TGTGCCAGCAGTTTTAACCCCCCCAGGGATAACTATGGCTACACCTTC. Its translation is CASSFNPPRDNYGYTF.

The chain joins TRBV19 to TRBJ2-1, with TRBD2 identical over 9 bases. Unmatched junction bases numbered 6, after V lost 5 bases and J lost 4 bases. Germline CDR1 LNHDA, CDR2 SQIVND (reference sequence). The CDR3 covers 15 residues. The CDR3 DNA reads as TGTGCCAGTAGTGAGAGCGGGGGGACATACAATGAGCAGTTCTTC. This translates into CASSESGGTYNEQFF.

The chain is built from TRBV28 and TRBJ2-5; 10 bases match TRBD1. With the DNA end fitting TRBJ2-7 better, the J assignment may be wrong. The CDR3 contains 16 residues. The germline V gene encodes CDR1 MDHEN and CDR2 SYDVKM. Here the CDR3 reads CASSLLGDRGLNEQYF. Here the CDR3 DNA reads TGTGCCAGCAGTTTATTAGGAGACAGGGGGCTCAACGAGCAGTACTTC.

The chain is built from TRBV5-1 and TRBJ1-2; no reliable D call. V was trimmed by 0 bases and J by 1 base, leaving 4 bases between them. Germline-derived CDR1 and CDR2 are SGHRS and YFSETQ. CDR3 length: 13 residues. The CDR3 nucleotides read TGCGCCAGCAGCTTGGTCGTTAACTATGGCTACACCTTC. The encoded protein is CASSLVVNYGYTF.

The chain couples TRBV27 to TRBJ1-1; the D gene is possibly TRBD1 (5 bases). V was pared by 3 bases and J by 4 bases, with 15 bases between. The CDR3 length is 15 residues. The V gene's germline CDR1 is MNHEY and CDR2 SMNVEV (reference sequence). As DNA, the CDR3 is TGTGCCAGCAGTTTCGTACCGGGGGAGGCCACTGAAGCTTTCTTT. It translates to CASSFVPGEATEAFF.